The 19 T cell receptor beta chains below were found in one sample sequenced in a study of chemoradiotherapy in HPV16-positive cancers. Generated by immunoSEQ multiplex PCR, the TCRdb table keeps only in-frame clones and is missing some. The data show under 20,000 clones, with around four fifths seen just once and about 3.5% held by the top ten. Here the sequenced sample was blood, taken from a patient who underwent chemoradiotherapy. The receptor set was obtained from a human donor with HPV-associated anogenital cancer.

This clone was picked up one time. The chain has TRBV7-8 and TRBJ2-1, with TRBD2 matching 9 bases. Trimming removed 3 bases from V and 10 bases from J; junction bases left unmatched: 7. CDR3 size: 14 residues. Germline V CDR1 and CDR2: SGHVS, FQNEAQ. The CDR3 region has the DNA TGTGCCAGCAGCTTTGTGACGGCGGGAGGGGAGCAGTTCTTC. It is translated as CASSFVTAGGEQFF.

This chain joins TRBV7-2 and TRBJ1-3; D possibly corresponds to TRBD1 (5 bases). This CDR3 has 14 amino acids. The germline CDR1 and CDR2 sequences are SGHTA and FQGNSA. The ends were cut back, 1 base at V and 8 bases at J, with 12 bases in the middle. CDR3 sequence reads: CASSLEGLGYTIYF. The DNA for the CDR3 is TGTGCCAGCAGCTTAGAGGGGCTCGGGTACACCATATATTTT.

The rearrangement joins TRBV5-1 to TRBJ1-1; D unclear. The germline V gene encodes CDR1 SGHRS and CDR2 YFSETQ. Between the trimmed V and J ends, which lost 3 bases and 1 base, there was a span of 10 bases. This CDR3 comprises 14 residues. For the CDR3, the DNA is TGCGCCAGCAGCTCCCCGATTAGGAACACTGAAGCTTTCTTT. Its protein is CASSSPIRNTEAFF.

V gene TRBV10-3 combines with J gene TRBJ2-5, with TRBD2 matching 13 bases. J was trimmed by 4 bases and V by 6 bases; bases with no gene match: 5. The CDR3 runs 15 residues. CDR1 and CDR2 from the germline V gene are ENHRY and SYGVKD. The CDR3 DNA reads TGTGCCATCAGCGCTACTAGCGGGGGGGGAGAGACCCAGTACTTC. It encodes CAISATSGGGETQYF.

The rearrangement links TRBV7-9 to TRBJ1-1; D is uncertain. Germline CDR1 reads SEHNR; CDR2 reads FQNEAQ (reference sequence). V was trimmed by 1 base and J by 4 bases, leaving 10 bases between them. The CDR3 totals 14 residues. CDR3 loop: CASSLEDGATEAFF. The CDR3 nucleotides are TGTGCCAGCAGCTTAGAGGACGGTGCCACTGAAGCTTTCTTT.

V usage is TRBV11-2 and J usage is TRBJ1-1, with D tentatively TRBD1 (6 bases). The germline V and J ends were trimmed by 2 bases and 8 bases, with 18 bases remaining between them. Germline V lookup: CDR1 SGHAT, CDR2 FQNNGV. The CDR3 runs 15 residues. DNA of the CDR3: TGTGCCAGCAGCTTATCCGGCCCAGGGGCCTCCGAAGCTTTCTTT. Translation: CASSLSGPGASEAFF.

This chain connects TRBV6-1 to TRBJ1-1, with a possible D match to TRBD1 (5 bases). Germline loops: CDR1 MNHNS, CDR2 SASEGT. The ends were cut back, 8 bases at V and 5 bases at J, with 15 bases in the middle. This CDR3 contains 13 residues. The CDR3 sequence: CASGGELGTEAFF. CDR3 DNA: TGTGCCAGCGGAGGGGAACTTGGTACTGAAGCTTTCTTT.

The chain is built from TRBV2 and TRBJ2-2, with 8 positions matching TRBD1. J gave up 0 bases and V 7 bases, and 4 bases lay outside the gene matches. This CDR3 is built from 15 residues. Germline CDR1 is SNHLY and CDR2 is FYNNEI. CDR3 DNA sequence: TGTGCCAGCATTAGGGACAGGTCGAACACCGGGGAGCTGTTTTTT. It yields the protein CASIRDRSNTGELFF.

CDR3 bases: TGTGCCAGCAGTCGGGGACAGGGTAATGAAAAACTGTTTTTT. It yields the protein CASSRGQGNEKLFF. The chain has TRBV6-6 and TRBJ1-4, with 9 bases that match TRBD1. The CDR3 has 14 residues. The germline CDR1 and CDR2 sequences are MNHNY and SVGAGI (reference sequence). The junction had 2 bases not matched to a gene; V was cut back by 5 bases and J by 4 bases.

The rearrangement joins TRBV11-2 to TRBJ1-6; D gene unclear. Germline V gene sequence: CDR1 SGHAT, CDR2 FQNNGV. The CDR3 is 13 residues long. V was cut by 3 bases and J by 8 bases, with 8 bases left in between. The CDR3 nucleotides read TGTGCCAGCAGCTTTAAACGGGATTCACCCCTCCACTTT. Protein: CASSFKRDSPLHF.

This chain uses TRBV7-2 with TRBJ1-1; D gene ambiguous. The CDR3 is 16 amino acids. In germline, CDR1 is SGHTA, CDR2 FQGNSA. With 1 base removed from V and 6 bases from J, the gap between germline ends came to 18 bases. The CDR3 protein is CASSLVRVWSEAEAFF. CDR3 DNA sequence: TGTGCCAGCAGCTTAGTTAGGGTATGGAGTGAGGCTGAAGCTTTCTTT.

The chain combines TRBV27 with TRBJ2-1, with a tentative D call TRBD1 (5 bases). V lost 9 bases and J lost 0, with 15 bases in between. This CDR3 is 15 amino acids long. Germline values: CDR1 MNHEY, CDR2 SMNVEV (reference sequence). CDR3 DNA: TGTGCCAGTTTTGACAGCACCTACTCCTACAATGAGCAGTTCTTC. Amino acid sequence: CASFDSTYSYNEQFF.

This clone appeared once. The chain carries TRBV7-9 and TRBJ2-2; the D gene is possibly TRBD2 (7 bases). Germline V gene sequence: CDR1 SEHNR, CDR2 FQNEAQ (reference sequence). Trimming removed 1 base at V and 4 bases at J, with 13 bases between. The CDR3 covers 16 residues. In DNA, the CDR3 is TGTGCCAGCAGCTTAGTGAGGGAGGGGGGCACCGGGGAGCTGTTTTTT. Residues: CASSLVREGGTGELFF.

This clone was detected once. This rearrangement joins TRBV5-4 to TRBJ1-1; tentatively, D is TRBD1 (6 bases). V lost 3 bases to trimming and J lost 1 base, with 10 bases between them. The length of the CDR3 is 14 residues. From germline, CDR1 is SGHNT and CDR2 YYREEE (reference sequence). CDR3 region: CASSWGAGNTEAFF. Written as DNA, the CDR3 is TGTGCCAGCAGCTGGGGGGCCGGGAACACTGAAGCTTTCTTT.

The CDR3 region has the DNA TGTGCCAGCAGCTTAATGTCTAGCGGGGGCACCGGGGAGCTGTTTTTT. It codes for CASSLMSSGGTGELFF. The chain joins TRBV11-3 to TRBJ2-2; the match to TRBD2 covers 10 bases. V lost 2 bases, J lost 4 bases, and 4 bases stayed unmatched. Per germline, CDR1 SGHNT and CDR2 YENEEA. The CDR3 runs to 16 residues.

The chain combines TRBV18 with TRBJ2-3; 14 bases match TRBD2. CDR1 KGHSH and CDR2 LQKENI come from the germline V gene. The CDR3 consists of 16 residues. With 2 bases clipped from V and 10 bases from J, the junction kept 8 bases outside the gene matches. CDR3 amino acids: CASSPAGTSGGGAQYF. The CDR3 DNA follows: TGTGCCAGCTCACCAGCGGGGACTAGCGGGGGCGGGGCGCAGTATTTT.

With regard to this clone: The junction shows a germline mismatch at one end, possibly a read error. The V gene is TRBV18, the J gene TRBJ1-1, with 7 bases identical to TRBD1. Germline V gene lookup returns CDR1 KGHSH and CDR2 LQKENI. This CDR3 contains 13 residues. CDR3 nucleotide sequence: TGTGCCAGCTCATCGACAGGGAACCCTGAAGCTTTCTTT. Its translation is CASSSTGNPEAFF.

The chain couples TRBV10-1 to TRBJ2-5; no reliable D call. This CDR3 has 14 amino acids. From germline, CDR1 is WNHNN and CDR2 SYGVQD (reference sequence). The V end was cut by 3 bases, the J end by 4 bases, with 12 bases between. CDR3 DNA sequence: TGCGCCAGCAGTGAATGCCTAGTAACAGAGACCCAGTACTTC. Translated: CASSECLVTETQYF.

This clone was detected a few times. CDR3 nucleotides: TGTGCTAGTGGTTTAGGAGGGGGCGAGCAGTACTTC. Encoded protein: CASGLGGGEQYF. The V call is TRBV12-5, the J call TRBJ2-7; perhaps D is TRBD1 or TRBD2 (6 bases each). The germline V gene encodes CDR1 LGHNT and CDR2 FRNRAP. The CDR3 is 12 residues long. Between the trimmed V and J ends, which lost 3 bases and 6 bases, there was a span of 9 bases.